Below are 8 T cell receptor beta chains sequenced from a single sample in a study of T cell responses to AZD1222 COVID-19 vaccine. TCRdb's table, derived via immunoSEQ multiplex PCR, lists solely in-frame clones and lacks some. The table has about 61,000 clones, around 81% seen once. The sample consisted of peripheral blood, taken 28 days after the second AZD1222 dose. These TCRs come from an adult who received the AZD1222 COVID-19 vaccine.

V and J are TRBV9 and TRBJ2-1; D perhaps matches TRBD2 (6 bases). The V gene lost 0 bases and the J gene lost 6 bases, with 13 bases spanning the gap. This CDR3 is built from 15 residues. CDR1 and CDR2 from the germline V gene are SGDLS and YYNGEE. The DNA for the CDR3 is TGTGCCAGCAGCGTAGTGTGGACTACCCCCAATGAGCAGTTCTTC. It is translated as CASSVVWTTPNEQFF.

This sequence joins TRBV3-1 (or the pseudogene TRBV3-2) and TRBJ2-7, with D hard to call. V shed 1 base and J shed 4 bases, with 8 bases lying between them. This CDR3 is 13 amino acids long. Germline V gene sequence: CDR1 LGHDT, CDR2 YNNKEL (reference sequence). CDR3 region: CASSQVPQYEQYF. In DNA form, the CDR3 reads TGTGCCAGCAGCCAAGTCCCCCAATACGAGCAGTACTTC.

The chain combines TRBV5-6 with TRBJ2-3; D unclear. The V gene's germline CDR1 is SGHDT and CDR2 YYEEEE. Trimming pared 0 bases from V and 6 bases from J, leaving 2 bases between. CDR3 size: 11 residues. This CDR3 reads CASSLVDTQYF. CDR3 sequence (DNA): TGTGCCAGCAGCTTGGTTGATACGCAGTATTTT.

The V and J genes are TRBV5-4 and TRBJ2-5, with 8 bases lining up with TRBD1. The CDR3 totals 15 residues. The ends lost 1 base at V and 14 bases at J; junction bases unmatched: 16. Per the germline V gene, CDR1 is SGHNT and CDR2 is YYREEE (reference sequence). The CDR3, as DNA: TGTGCCAGCAGCTTGAGAGGGGGACAGGCGTCGATCGGTTACTTC. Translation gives CASSLRGGQASIGYF.

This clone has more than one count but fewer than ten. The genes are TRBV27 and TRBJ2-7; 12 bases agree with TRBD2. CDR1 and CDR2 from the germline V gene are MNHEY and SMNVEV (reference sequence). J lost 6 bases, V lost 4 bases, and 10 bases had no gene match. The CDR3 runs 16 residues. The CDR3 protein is CASSSGLAGPTSEQYF. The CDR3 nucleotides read TGTGCCAGCAGTTCGGGACTAGCGGGTCCCACGAGCGAGCAGTACTTC.

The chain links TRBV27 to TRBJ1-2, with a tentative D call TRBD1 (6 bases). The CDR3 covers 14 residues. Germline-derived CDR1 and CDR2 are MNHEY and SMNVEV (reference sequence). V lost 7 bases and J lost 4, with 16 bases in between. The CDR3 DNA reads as TGTGCCAGCAAGGGAACAGGGTTCGGCTATGGCTACACCTTC. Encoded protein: CASKGTGFGYGYTF.

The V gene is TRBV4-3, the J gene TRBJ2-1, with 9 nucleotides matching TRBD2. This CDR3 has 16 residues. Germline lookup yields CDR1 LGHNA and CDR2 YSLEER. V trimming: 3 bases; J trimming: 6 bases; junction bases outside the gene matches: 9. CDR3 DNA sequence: TGCGCCAGCAGCCAGGACAGCGGGAGGTGGGCCAATGAGCAGTTCTTC. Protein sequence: CASSQDSGRWANEQFF.

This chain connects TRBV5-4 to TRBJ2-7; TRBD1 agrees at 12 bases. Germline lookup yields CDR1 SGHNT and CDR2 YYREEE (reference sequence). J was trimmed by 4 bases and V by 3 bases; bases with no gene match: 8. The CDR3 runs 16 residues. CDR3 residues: CASSSPRDRGPYEQYF. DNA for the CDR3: TGTGCCAGCAGCTCCCCACGGGACAGGGGGCCGTACGAGCAGTACTTC.